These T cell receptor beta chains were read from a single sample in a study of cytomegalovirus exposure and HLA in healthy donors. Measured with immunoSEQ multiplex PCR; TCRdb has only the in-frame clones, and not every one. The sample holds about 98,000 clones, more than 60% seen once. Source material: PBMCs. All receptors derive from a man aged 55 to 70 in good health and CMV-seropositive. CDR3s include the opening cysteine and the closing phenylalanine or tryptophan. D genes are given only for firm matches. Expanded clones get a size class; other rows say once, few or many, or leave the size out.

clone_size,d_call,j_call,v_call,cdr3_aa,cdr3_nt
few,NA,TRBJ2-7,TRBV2,CASRRGGGYEQYF,TGTGCCAGCAGGAGGGGGGGAGGGTACGAGCAGTACTTC
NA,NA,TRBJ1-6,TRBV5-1,CASSYQGKDSPLHF,TGCGCCAGCAGCTATCAGGGAAAGGATTCACCCCTCCACTTT
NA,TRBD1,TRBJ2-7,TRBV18,CASSPNRGSEQYF,TGTGCCAGCTCACCCAACAGGGGGAGCGAGCAGTACTTC
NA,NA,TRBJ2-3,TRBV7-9,CASSYMGAGVGTDTQYF,TGTGCCAGCAGCTACATGGGGGCAGGGGTCGGGACAGATACGCAGTATTTT
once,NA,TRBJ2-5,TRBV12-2,CASRLVIQGYQETQYF,TGTGCAAGTCGCTTAGTAATTCAGGGTTACCAAGAGACCCAGTACTTC
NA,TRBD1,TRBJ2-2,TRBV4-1,CASSHRNGQDTGELFF,TGCGCCAGCAGCCATCGCAACGGACAGGACACCGGGGAGCTGTTTTTT
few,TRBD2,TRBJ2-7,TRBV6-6,CASSYPGTSRHEQYF,TGTGCCAGCAGTTACCCGGGGACTAGTAGGCACGAGCAGTACTTC
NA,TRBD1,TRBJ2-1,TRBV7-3,CASSSLQGSNEQFF,TGTGCCAGCAGCTCATTACAGGGGTCCAATGAGCAGTTCTTC
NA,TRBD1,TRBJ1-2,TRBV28,CASSTSQGARYGYTF,TGTGCCAGCAGTACTTCACAGGGGGCGCGATATGGCTACACCTTC
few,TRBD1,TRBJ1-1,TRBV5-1,CASSDDRGRMTEAFF,TGCGCCAGCAGCGACGACAGGGGAAGGATGACTGAAGCTTTCTTT
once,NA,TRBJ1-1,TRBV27,CASSSPGWTEAFF,TGTGCCAGCAGTTCTCCAGGGTGGACTGAAGCTTTCTTT
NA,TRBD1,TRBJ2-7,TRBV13,CASSLGRWDRADYEQYF,TGTGCCAGCAGCTTAGGCCGATGGGACAGGGCCGACTACGAGCAGTACTTC
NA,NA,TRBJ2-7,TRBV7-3,CASSFLPRPGHLYEQYF,TGTGCCAGCAGCTTCCTCCCCCGCCCGGGACATCTCTACGAGCAGTACTTC
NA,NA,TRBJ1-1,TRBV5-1,CASSLEGFSTEAFF,TGCGCCAGCAGCTTGGAGGGGTTCTCCACTGAAGCTTTCTTT
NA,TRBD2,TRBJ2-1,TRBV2,CASRYLGTSGGRGNEQFF,TGTGCCAGTCGCTACCTTGGGACTAGCGGGGGGCGGGGCAATGAGCAGTTCTTC
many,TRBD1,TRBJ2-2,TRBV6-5,CASNRGFAGELFF,TGTGCCAGCAACAGGGGGTTCGCCGGGGAGCTGTTTTTT
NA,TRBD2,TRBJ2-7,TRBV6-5,CASSLGLAGDEQYF,TGTGCCAGCAGTTTGGGACTAGCTGGCGACGAGCAGTACTTC
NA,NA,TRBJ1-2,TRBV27,CASSSYRGVGYTF,TGTGCCAGCAGTAGCTACCGGGGGGTTGGCTACACCTTC
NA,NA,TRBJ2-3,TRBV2,CASSMRQRSDTQYF,TGTGCCAGCAGCATGAGACAGCGATCTGATACGCAGTATTTT
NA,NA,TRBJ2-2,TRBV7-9,CASSRYRELMGPGELFF,TGTGCCAGCAGCAGATACAGGGAGTTGATGGGACCCGGGGAGCTGTTTTTT
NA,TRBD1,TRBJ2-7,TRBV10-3,CAISDRTGDYEQYF,TGTGCCATCAGTGATAGGACAGGGGATTACGAGCAGTACTTC
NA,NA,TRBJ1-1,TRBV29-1,CSVEFRYEAFF,TGCAGCGTTGAATTTCGGTACGAAGCTTTCTTT
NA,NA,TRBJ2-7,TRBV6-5,CASSYSQEQYF,TGTGCCAGCAGTTACTCACAAGAGCAGTACTTC
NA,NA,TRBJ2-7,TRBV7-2,CASRGGSYEQYF,TGTGCCAGCAGGGGGGGATCCTACGAGCAGTACTTC
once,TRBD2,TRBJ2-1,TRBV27,CASSPRAGTSRREYNEQFF,TGTGCCAGCAGTCCCCGCGCAGGGACTAGCCGCAGGGAATACAATGAGCAGTTCTTC
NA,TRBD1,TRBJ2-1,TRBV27,CASSKEGQGAYNEQFF,TGTGCCAGCAGTAAGGAAGGACAGGGGGCCTACAATGAGCAGTTCTTC
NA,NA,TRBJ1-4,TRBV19,CASSMRGLTTNEKLFF,TGTGCCAGTAGTATGCGGGGCCTTACAACTAATGAAAAACTGTTTTTT
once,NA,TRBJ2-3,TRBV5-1,CASSLQVGTDTQYF,TGCGCCAGCAGCTTACAGGTTGGGACAGATACGCAGTATTTT
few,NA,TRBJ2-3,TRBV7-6,CASSLAWASTDTQYF,TGTGCCAGCAGCTTAGCGTGGGCTAGCACAGATACGCAGTATTTT
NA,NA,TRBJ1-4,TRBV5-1,CASSLGEGVPNEKLFF,TGCGCCAGCAGCTTGGGGGAGGGAGTTCCTAATGAAAAACTGTTTTTT
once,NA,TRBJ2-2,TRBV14,CASSLHRDTGELFF,TGTGCCAGCAGCCTTCACAGGGATACCGGGGAGCTGTTTTTT
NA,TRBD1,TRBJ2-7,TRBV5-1,CASSLGGTGVYEQYF,TGCGCCAGCAGCTTGGGGGGGACAGGGGTCTACGAGCAGTACTTC